This passage covers 26 T cell receptor beta chains from one sample sequenced in a study of blood T cells in healthy people across ages. It was with a sample-barcoded 5' primer and a J-beta primer mix that a second PCR of about 7 to 12 cycles was run. TCRdb called the 5' RACE reads again in MiXCR, with one record for every CDR3 protein. The sample has roughly 2 million distinct CDR3 sequences; around 50% are singletons. The sample consisted of blood. These receptors originate from a woman between 40 and 50 years old in good health.

The rearrangement uses TRBV7-2 and TRBJ1-1; D is perhaps TRBD1 (5 bases). With 0 bases removed from V and 5 bases from J, the gap between germline ends came to 16 bases. This CDR3 has 16 residues. Germline CDR1 and CDR2: SGHTA and FQGNSA. CDR3 protein: CASSLAPTGFETEAFF. Written as DNA, the CDR3 is TGTGCCAGCAGCTTAGCCCCCACAGGTTTTGAGACTGAAGCTTTCTTT. Filled out from reference TRBV7-2 and TRBJ1-1, the complete variable domain reads GAGVSQSPSNKVTEKGKDVELRCDPISGHTALYWYRQSLGQGLEFLIYFQGNSAPDKSGLPSDRFSAERTGGSVSTLTIQRTQQEDSAVYLCASSLAPTGFETEAFFGQGTRLTVV.

This sequence joins TRBV6-6 and TRBJ2-3; 8 bases map to TRBD1. The CDR3 is made up of 15 amino acids. Trimming at V came to 6 bases and at J to 3 bases, leaving 8 bases not matched to a gene. CDR1 MNHNY and CDR2 SVGAGI come from the germline V gene (reference sequence). CDR3 DNA sequence: TGTGCCAGCAGCTCTAGACAGGGGATAACAGATACGCAGTATTTT. The encoded protein is CASSSRQGITDTQYF.

The chain is built from TRBV6-5 and TRBJ1-2; D unresolved. The germline gives CDR1 MNHEY, CDR2 SVGAGI. This CDR3 has 12 amino acids. V was pared by 7 bases and J by 6 bases, with 12 bases between. CDR3 region: CASTRVGDGYTF. DNA for the CDR3: TGTGCCAGCACGCGTGTAGGAGATGGCTACACCTTC.

Points on this clonotype: One junction end disagrees with the germline gene, perhaps due to a read error. The chain has TRBV10-3 and TRBJ2-1; perhaps TRBD2 as D (5 bases). The length of the CDR3 is 14 residues. The germline V gene has CDR1 ENHRY and CDR2 SYGVKD. CDR3 sequence (DNA): TGTGTCATCAGTTTCCGAGCGGTGGACAATGAGCAGTTCTTC. Amino acid sequence: CVISFRAVDNEQFF.

This chain links TRBV4-3 with TRBJ2-1, with 7 bases identical to TRBD2. V trimming: 7 bases; J trimming: 8 bases; junction bases outside the gene matches: 14. From germline, CDR1 is LGHNA and CDR2 YSLEER. CDR3 length: 15 residues. CDR3 amino acids: CASTPGGTSSYEQFF. The CDR3 nucleotides are TGCGCCAGCACCCCGGGGGGAACTTCCTCGTATGAGCAGTTCTTC.

V gene TRBV9 combines with J gene TRBJ2-1, with D perhaps TRBD2 (7 bases). Between the trimmed V and J ends, which lost 2 bases and 10 bases, there was a span of 10 bases. CDR3 length: 12 amino acids. Germline V CDR1 and CDR2: SGDLS, YYNGEE. For the CDR3, the DNA is TGTGCCAGCAGCGTGGGGGGGCTCGAGCAGTTCTTC. It is translated as CASSVGGLEQFF.

This chain connects TRBV7-2 to TRBJ2-3; D perhaps matches TRBD2 (5 bases). V was shortened by 3 bases and J by 6 bases, with 13 bases between the two germline ends. Looked up from germline, CDR1 is SGHTA and CDR2 is FQGNSA. CDR3 size: 14 residues. The CDR3 here is CASSLGSSLDTQYF. CDR3 sequence (DNA): TGTGCCAGCAGCTTGGGGAGCTCGCTTGATACGCAGTATTTT.

V is TRBV6-6 and J is TRBJ2-1; D remains ambiguous. The CDR3 covers 14 residues. The V and J ends lost 0 bases and 3 bases respectively, with 6 bases between them. CDR1 MNHNY and CDR2 SVGAGI come from the germline V gene (reference sequence). The CDR3 region has the DNA TGTGCCAGCAGTTACTCAGTAGGCTACAATGAGCAGTTCTTC. Its translation is CASSYSVGYNEQFF.

This clonotype showed up many times. The chain uses TRBV7-9 and TRBJ2-1, with 11 nucleotides matching TRBD2. The J segment lost 3 bases and the V segment lost 5 bases, leaving 3 bases of the junction unmatched. The CDR3 covers 15 residues. Germline CDR1 and CDR2: SEHNR and FQNEAQ (reference sequence). CDR3 in amino acids: CASSLGLAVYNEQFF. The CDR3 coding sequence is TGTGCCAGCAGCCTGGGACTAGCGGTCTACAATGAGCAGTTCTTC.

The chain couples TRBV25-1 to TRBJ1-2; unclear D gene. Germline values: CDR1 MGHDK, CDR2 SYGVNS. The V end lost 3 bases, the J end lost 10 bases, and 9 bases lay between the germline ends. The CDR3 covers 11 residues. The CDR3 bases are TGTGCCAGCAGTGAGAGCATCGCCTACACCTTC. Translation: CASSESIAYTF.

DNA of the CDR3: TGCGCCAGCAAGAGGACTAGCGACACAGATACGCAGTATTTT. Amino acids: CASKRTSDTDTQYF. This sequence joins TRBV5-1 and TRBJ2-3; 9 nucleotides align to TRBD2. CDR1 and CDR2 (germline): SGHRS, YFSETQ. J gave up 2 bases and V 6 bases, and 4 bases lay outside the gene matches. The CDR3 spans 14 residues.

The genes are TRBV6-1 and TRBJ2-5; 8 bases line up with TRBD2. CDR3 length: 16 residues. The J segment lost 0 bases and the V segment lost 5 bases, leaving 8 bases of the junction unmatched. Germline assignment: CDR1 MNHNS and CDR2 SASEGT. The CDR3 loop is CASSMGASGYQETQYF. CDR3 bases: TGTGCCAGCAGTATGGGGGCTAGCGGGTACCAAGAGACCCAGTACTTC.

In this sample, this clonotype turned up a few times. The chain recombines TRBV6-2 or TRBV6-3 with TRBJ1-5; TRBD1 agrees at 11 bases. Germline V gene lookup returns CDR1 MNHEY and CDR2 SVGEGT. This CDR3 contains 15 residues. The J segment lost 7 bases and the V segment lost 6 bases, leaving 8 bases of the junction unmatched. The DNA of the CDR3 is TGTGCCAGCAGCCGCCGGGACAGGGGGATACAGCCCCAGCATTTT. This sequence encodes CASSRRDRGIQPQHF.

The chain joins TRBV20-1 to TRBJ2-5; no clear D. V dropped 0 bases and J dropped 2 bases, with 16 bases sitting between them. The CDR3 is made up of 16 amino acids. In germline, CDR1 is DFQATT, CDR2 SNEGSKA (reference sequence). CDR3 coding DNA: TGCAGTGCTAGAGATCTGGGATCTCGGTCGCAAGAGACCCAGTACTTC. Its protein is CSARDLGSRSQETQYF.

The chain employs TRBV28 and TRBJ2-7, with D perhaps matching TRBD1 or TRBD2 (5 bases each). Germline CDR1 and CDR2: MDHEN and SYDVKM. This CDR3 is built from 18 residues. Trimming removed 5 bases at V and 5 bases at J, with 28 bases between. CDR3 region: CASSPRTGTHGRWNEQYF. The CDR3 DNA reads TGTGCCAGCAGTCCCCGAACCGGGACCCACGGCCGGTGGAACGAGCAGTACTTC.

V is TRBV5-8 and J is TRBJ2-1; possible D gene TRBD1, 5 bases. The germline V and J ends were trimmed by 4 bases and 8 bases, with 22 bases remaining between them. Germline CDR1 is SGHTS and CDR2 is YDEGEE. The CDR3 is made up of 16 amino acids. CDR3 region: CASSLDRIQSVDEQFF. The CDR3 DNA reads TGTGCCAGCAGCCTCGACAGAATCCAATCGGTCGATGAGCAGTTCTTC.

The rearrangement links TRBV20-1 to TRBJ1-5; D not resolved. The V gene's germline CDR1 is DFQATT and CDR2 SNEGSKA (reference sequence). V was pared by 6 bases and J by 2 bases, with 14 bases between. The CDR3 has 14 amino acids. This chain's CDR3 is CSAGRTGGNQPQHF. CDR3 in DNA: TGCAGTGCCGGAAGGACTGGAGGCAATCAGCCCCAGCATTTT.

This rearrangement joins TRBV13 to TRBJ2-1, with no clear D. The germline gives CDR1 PRHDT, CDR2 FYEKMQ (reference sequence). Deletions cut 5 bases from V and 9 bases from J, with 14 bases between. CDR3 length: 13 residues. This chain's CDR3 is CASSGTARAEQFF. CDR3 coding DNA: TGTGCCAGCAGCGGAACCGCCCGCGCTGAGCAGTTCTTC.

This chain links TRBV4-3 with TRBJ2-1, with D tentatively TRBD2 (5 bases). The J call could be wrong; TRBJ2-7 is a better fit for the DNA end. The CDR3 spans 17 residues. The V gene's germline CDR1 is LGHNA and CDR2 YSLEER. CDR3 bases: TGCGCCAGCAGCCAAGGGCTGCCGGGATCCTCCTACAATGAGCAGTACTTC. Protein: CASSQGLPGSSYNEQYF.

The chain uses TRBV7-9 and TRBJ2-1; D may correspond to TRBD1 or TRBD2 (5 bases each). This CDR3 is 14 amino acids long. V lost 5 bases and J lost 5, with 13 bases in between. CDR1 SEHNR and CDR2 FQNEAQ come from the germline V gene (reference sequence). This CDR3 is CASSRGSSDNEQFF. DNA for the CDR3: TGTGCCAGCAGCCGGGGCAGCTCGGACAATGAGCAGTTCTTC.

The chain employs TRBV21-1 and TRBJ1-2. TRBV21-1 is labeled a pseudogene. The CDR3 runs 12 residues. The CDR3 protein is CASSNKKDGYTF. In DNA form, the CDR3 reads TGTGCCAGCAGCAATAAGAAGGATGGCTACACCTTC.

Remarks on this clonotype: This sequence may be a read error, since a much larger clone differs from it by one base. The V call is TRBV10-3, the J call TRBJ2-3; no definite D call. The CDR3 has 11 residues. V dropped 8 bases and J dropped 3 bases, with 6 bases sitting between them. Germline V gene lookup returns CDR1 ENHRY and CDR2 SYGVKD. The DNA for the CDR3 is TGTGCCATCTGGGGTACAGATACGCAGTATTTT. Its protein product is CAIWGTDTQYF.

The gene calls are TRBV20-1 and TRBJ2-1; TRBD2 aligns across 9 bases. V shed 0 bases, J shed 0 bases, and the junction held 15 bases outside the gene matches. The CDR3 is 20 amino acids. Germline values: CDR1 DFQATT, CDR2 SNEGSKA (reference sequence). This chain's CDR3 is CSARDSRTSEAPNSYNEQFF. The CDR3 DNA is TGCAGTGCTAGAGATAGTCGGACTAGCGAGGCACCGAACTCCTACAATGAGCAGTTCTTC.

This clonotype appeared a few times. The chain employs TRBV29-1 and TRBJ2-3; TRBD2 matches 9 bases. This CDR3 is 11 amino acids long. The V gene's germline CDR1 is SQVTM and CDR2 ANQGSEA. V shed 7 bases, J shed 14 bases, and the junction held 10 bases outside the gene matches. CDR3 sequence: CSERGAGGLYF. DNA of the CDR3: TGCAGCGAGAGAGGAGCGGGGGGTCTGTATTTT.

This clonotype was counted between two and nine times. The rearrangement joins TRBV24-1 to TRBJ2-3, with D possibly matching TRBD1 (7 bases). The V end lost 7 bases, the J end lost 3 bases, and 19 bases lay between the germline ends. CDR1 and CDR2 (germline): KGHDR, SFDVKD. CDR3 length: 16 amino acids. CDR3 in amino acids: CATSSGGLGDTDTQYF. CDR3 coding DNA: TGTGCCACCAGCTCAGGGGGGCTGGGGGATACAGATACGCAGTATTTT.

The chain carries TRBV18 and TRBJ2-5, with 10 bases identical to TRBD2. CDR1 and CDR2 from the germline V gene are KGHSH and LQKENI. V was pared by 4 bases and J by 5 bases, with 7 bases of the junction left unmatched. The CDR3 length is 15 residues. Here the CDR3 reads CASSLRGLAVETQYF. CDR3 bases: TGTGCCAGCTCACTGCGAGGACTAGCGGTGGAGACCCAGTACTTC.